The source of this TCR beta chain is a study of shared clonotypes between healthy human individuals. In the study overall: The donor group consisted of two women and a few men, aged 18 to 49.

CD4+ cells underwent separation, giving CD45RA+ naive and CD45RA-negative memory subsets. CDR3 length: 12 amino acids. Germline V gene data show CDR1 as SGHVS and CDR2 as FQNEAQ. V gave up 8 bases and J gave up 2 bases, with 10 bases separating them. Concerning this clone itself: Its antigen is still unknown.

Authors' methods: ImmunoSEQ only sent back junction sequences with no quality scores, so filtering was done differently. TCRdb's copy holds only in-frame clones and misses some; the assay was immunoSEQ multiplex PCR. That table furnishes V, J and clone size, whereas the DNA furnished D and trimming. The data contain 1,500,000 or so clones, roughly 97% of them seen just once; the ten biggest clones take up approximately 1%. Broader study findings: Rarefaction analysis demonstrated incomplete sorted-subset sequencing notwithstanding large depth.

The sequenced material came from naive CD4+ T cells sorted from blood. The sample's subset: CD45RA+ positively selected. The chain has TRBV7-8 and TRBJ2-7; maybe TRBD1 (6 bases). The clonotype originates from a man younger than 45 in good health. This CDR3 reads CASRTATYEQYF. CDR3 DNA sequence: TGTGCCAGCCGGACAGCCACCTACGAGCAGTACTTC.